The present T cell receptor (beta chain) was sequenced within a study of early T cells in non-severe SARS-CoV-2 infection. Study conclusions and caveats: VDJdb matches were skewed toward anti-spike CD8 T cell responses.

Individual cDNA molecules were tagged with unique molecular identifiers, the study reported. A single record per CDR3 protein comes from TCRdb applying MiXCR to the 5' RACE reads. This sample carries 25,000 to 30,000 distinct CDR3 sequences, more than 4.5% of them seen once, and the ten largest clones take 9.5% to 14%. CDR3 length equals 14 residues. V shed 5 bases and J 4 bases; nucleotides not matched to a gene: 8. CDR1 and CDR2 from the germline V gene are SGHRS and YFSETQ. Points on this clonotype: Antigen: not known.

The sample comprised whole blood. The sequence derives from an adult who was a healthcare worker with PCR-confirmed SARS-CoV-2 infection or an uninfected control (not recorded which). The chain carries TRBV5-1 and TRBJ1-2; 7 bases fit TRBD1. The CDR3 DNA reads as TGCGCCAGCAGGACAGACAGGGCGGGCTATGGCTACACCTTC. As protein: CASRTDRAGYGYTF.